The 16 T cell receptor beta chains given below trace back to one sample, sequenced in a study of cytomegalovirus exposure and HLA in healthy donors. Measured with immunoSEQ multiplex PCR; TCRdb has only the in-frame clones, and not every one. The sample carries about 110,000 clones, about 92% recorded once. Sequencing input: PBMCs. The receptors were sampled from a woman aged 18 to 35 in good health and CMV-seronegative.

This chain uses TRBV7-9 with TRBJ1-4; D remains unclear. The CDR3 loop spans 12 amino acids. The V end lost 2 bases, the J end lost 8 bases, and 6 bases lay between the germline ends. CDR1 SEHNR and CDR2 FQNEAQ come from the germline V gene (reference sequence). CDR3 residues: CASSLYMEKLFF. The CDR3 nucleotides are TGTGCCAGCAGCTTATATATGGAAAAACTGTTTTTT.

The genes are TRBV4-2 and TRBJ1-1; unclear D gene. Germline CDR1 and CDR2: LGHNA and YNFKEQ. The length of the CDR3 is 14 residues. V lost 0 bases and J lost 3, with 8 bases in between. The CDR3 here is CASSQETGYTEAFF. The CDR3 nucleotides are TGTGCCAGCAGCCAAGAGACGGGGTACACTGAAGCTTTCTTT.

V and J are TRBV11-2 and TRBJ2-1; TRBD1 might be the D (6 bases). Trimming left V 2 bases short and J 6 bases short, with 11 bases between. This CDR3 region has 14 residues. Germline lookup yields CDR1 SGHAT and CDR2 FQNNGV. CDR3 amino acids: CASSLNRVGNEQFF. For the CDR3, the DNA is TGTGCCAGCAGCTTAAACAGGGTGGGCAATGAGCAGTTCTTC. The entire variable domain, with the rest obtained from reference TRBV11-2 and TRBJ2-1, is as follows: EAGVAQSPRYKIIEKRQSVAFWCNPISGHATLYWYQQILGQGPKLLIQFQNNGVVDDSQLPKDRFSAERLKGVDSTLKIQPAKLEDSAVYLCASSLNRVGNEQFFGPGTRLTVL.

The genes are TRBV5-6 and TRBJ2-5, with D perhaps matching TRBD2 (6 bases). The V end was cut by 4 bases, the J end by 4 bases, with 17 bases between. Germline values: CDR1 SGHDT, CDR2 YYEEEE. The CDR3 spans 15 residues. The CDR3: CASSPGLHHPETQYF. In DNA, the CDR3 is TGTGCCAGCAGCCCGGGACTTCATCATCCAGAGACCCAGTACTTC.

V is TRBV13 and J is TRBJ2-1; TRBD2 agrees at 9 bases. CDR3 size: 15 residues. The V segment lost 5 bases and the J segment 5 bases; nucleotides outside the gene matches: 7. The germline V gene encodes CDR1 PRHDT and CDR2 FYEKMQ (reference sequence). CDR3: CASSISGGYHNEQFF. In DNA, the CDR3 is TGTGCCAGCAGCATTAGCGGGGGCTACCACAATGAGCAGTTCTTC.

The rearrangement joins TRBV27 to TRBJ2-2; 7 positions match TRBD1. V dropped 6 bases and J dropped 7; count of bases not matched to a gene: 11. The CDR3 spans 15 residues. Germline CDR1 reads MNHEY; CDR2 reads SMNVEV (reference sequence). The CDR3 bases are TGTGCCAGCAGAGAAGACAGGGCCTTTGTCGGGGAGCTGTTTTTT. Protein product: CASREDRAFVGELFF.

This clone was observed once. The chain uses TRBV6-5 and TRBJ2-7, with 7 nucleotides matching TRBD1. Germline lookup yields CDR1 MNHEY and CDR2 SVGAGI. The length of the CDR3 is 16 residues. Unmatched junction bases numbered 7, after V lost 2 bases and J lost 0 bases. CDR3: CASSYQQGRSSYEQYF. Written as DNA, the CDR3 is TGTGCCAGCAGTTACCAACAGGGGCGGAGCTCCTACGAGCAGTACTTC.

This chain uses TRBV2 with TRBJ1-1; tentative D call: TRBD1 (6 bases). CDR1 is SNHLY, CDR2 FYNNEI, per germline. V was pared by 4 bases and J by 6 bases, with 12 bases between. The CDR3 loop spans 13 amino acids. CDR3 amino acids: CASSVAQGSEAFF. CDR3 nucleotide sequence: TGTGCCAGCAGTGTGGCCCAGGGGTCTGAAGCTTTCTTT.

J is TRBJ1-3 and V is TRBV7-9; the D gene is possibly TRBD1 (6 bases). Germline CDR1 reads SEHNR; CDR2 reads FQNEAQ (reference sequence). Trimming took 6 bases from V and 4 from J, leaving 16 bases between them. The CDR3 has 15 amino acids. In DNA, the CDR3 is TGTGCCAGCAGGTGGGGCAGGGGATCGGGAAACACCATATATTTT. Its protein product is CASRWGRGSGNTIYF.

This clone occurred once. This chain links TRBV4-1 with TRBJ1-2; the D is unclear. Germline lookup yields CDR1 MGHRA and CDR2 YSYEKL. Trimming shortened V by 1 base and J by 6 bases, and 6 bases separated the two germline ends. CDR3 length: 12 residues. CDR3 protein: CASSQGQDGYTF. For the CDR3, the DNA is TGCGCCAGCAGCCAAGGGCAGGATGGCTACACCTTC.

The chain links TRBV4-3 to TRBJ1-6; D is unclear. The V end was cut by 0 bases, the J end by 0 bases, with 6 bases between. CDR3 length: 16 residues. Germline V gene sequence: CDR1 LGHNA, CDR2 YSLEER. CDR3 DNA sequence: TGCGCCAGCAGCCAAGAGGAGAGCTCCTATAATTCACCCCTCCACTTT. Its protein is CASSQEESSYNSPLHF.

V is TRBV27 and J is TRBJ1-1; 7 bases are shared with TRBD1. The CDR3 runs to 15 residues. The germline gives CDR1 MNHEY, CDR2 SMNVEV (reference sequence). V shed 3 bases, J shed 0 bases, and the junction held 4 bases outside the gene matches. The CDR3 nucleotides read TGTGCCAGCAGTTTGCAGGGGGGATTGAACACTGAAGCTTTCTTT. Its protein is CASSLQGGLNTEAFF.

The V and J genes are TRBV13 and TRBJ2-1; tentative D call: TRBD1 (5 bases). Trimming pared 2 bases from V and 9 bases from J, leaving 14 bases between. In germline, CDR1 is PRHDT, CDR2 FYEKMQ (reference sequence). This CDR3 spans 14 amino acids. CDR3 region: CASSLQARVSEQFF. CDR3 coding DNA: TGTGCCAGCAGCTTACAGGCCAGGGTGAGTGAGCAGTTCTTC.

The rearrangement links TRBV21-1 to TRBJ1-1; the table's D call TRBD1 went unverified against the DNA. TRBV21-1 is reported as a pseudogene. The CDR3 consists of 20 residues. This CDR3 reads CASSKCYRGLRQDLNTEAFF. The CDR3 bases are TGTGCCAGCAGCAAATGCTACCGAGGGCTCAGACAGGACCTGAACACTGAAGCTTTCTTT.

J is TRBJ2-5 and V is TRBV27; possible D gene TRBD2, 6 bases. V lost 8 bases and J 1 base, leaving 11 bases between the germline ends. Germline CDR1 is MNHEY and CDR2 is SMNVEV (reference sequence). The CDR3 sequence is 13 residues long. In nucleotides, the CDR3 is TGTGCCAGCCGGAGGGCCCCCCAAGAGACCCAGTACTTC. It translates to CASRRAPQETQYF.

The gene calls are TRBV5-1 and TRBJ1-4; 10 nucleotides align to TRBD1. V shed 4 bases, J shed 8 bases, and the junction held 8 bases outside the gene matches. Per germline, CDR1 SGHRS and CDR2 YFSETQ. The CDR3 sequence is 15 residues long. The CDR3 region is CASSAVGTGEEKLFF. The CDR3 bases are TGCGCCAGCAGCGCCGTAGGGACAGGGGAAGAAAAACTGTTTTTT.